Detailed here is one T cell receptor beta chain. The antigen is undetermined. Since a much larger clone is just one base distant, this may be a read error. TCRdb ran MiXCR on the PCR reads and lists one entry per CDR3 protein. The sample shows 37,000 or so distinct CDR3 sequences, approximately 17% of them seen only once. The data originate from a study of molecular identifiers for immune sequencing clone quantification. The overall study: RNA from approximately 20,000 or 98,000 naive CD8 cells was split five ways in replicates, with four sequenced.

Trimming cost V 0 bases and J 4 bases; bases outside gene matches: 8. The CDR3 is 16 amino acids. The germline V gene has CDR1 LGHNA and CDR2 YSLEER. Study results and caveats: In CMV-specific effectors, clones above 20 copies held over 99% of molecules; naive, under 1%.

The sequencing input was naive CD8+ T cells from blood, with Jurkat cell RNA spiked in. The subset: FACS-sorted CD8+CD4-CCR7+CD45RA+ naive T cells. This sequence originates from a human donor in good health. Some libraries in this study had Jurkat cell RNA spiked in. This rearrangement joins TRBV4-3 to TRBJ2-7; 8 bases are shared with TRBD2. CDR3 sequence reads: CASSQDGATSEYEQYF. The CDR3 nucleotides read TGCGCCAGCAGCCAAGATGGGGCGACTAGCGAGTACGAGCAGTACTTC.